These 25 T cell receptor beta chains were all obtained from the same sample, sequenced in a study of CXCR3 chemokines and chemotherapy response in bladder cancer (dated by TCRdb to between 2020 and 2023). The receptor library was made with PCR. The run used an Illumina HiSeq 2500. TCRdb's own reprocessing of the public reads used fastp at Q25 and MiXCR and kept productive beta chains. Identical CDR3 protein sequences are pooled into one entry, listed with their most common genes and DNA. For this sample there are around 1,100 distinct CDR3 sequences; roughly 19% appear just once. The ten largest make up just under 20% of the sample. Collection took place from a patient whose treatment included neoadjuvant chemotherapy. Every receptor here comes from a human donor with bladder cancer that responded to neoadjuvant chemotherapy.

Points on this clonotype: A far larger clone is only one base removed, so a read error is likely. This chain joins TRBV18 and TRBJ2-7; no reliable D call. The DNA end lines up better with TRBJ1-2; the J call may be wrong. The CDR3 has 13 residues. Looked up from germline, CDR1 is KGHSH and CDR2 is LQKENI. The CDR3 coding sequence is TGTGCCAGCTCACCTCCCGACCCGGGAGGCTACACCTTC. Its translation: CASSPPDPGGYTF.

This clonotype appeared many times. This sequence joins TRBV2 and TRBJ2-4, with 9 positions matching TRBD1. The CDR3 sequence is 17 residues long. The germline V gene has CDR1 SNHLY and CDR2 FYNNEI. V shed 6 bases, J shed 3 bases, and the junction held 12 bases outside the gene matches. This CDR3 is CASRDRGSSVGKNIQYF. In nucleotides, the CDR3 is TGTGCCAGCAGGGACAGGGGATCCTCAGTAGGCAAAAACATTCAGTACTTC.

This clonotype turned up a few times. This chain uses TRBV20-1 with TRBJ1-1; D is unclear. Looked up from germline, CDR1 is DFQATT and CDR2 is SNEGSKA (reference sequence). This CDR3 comprises 11 residues. V gave up 1 base and J gave up 6 bases, with 6 bases separating them. CDR3 in DNA: TGCAGTGCTAGAGGGACTTCTGAAGCTTTCTTT. Protein: CSARGTSEAFF.

With regard to this clonotype: A far larger clone is a single base away, which makes a read error likely. The V call is TRBV30, the J call TRBJ2-5, with D tentatively TRBD1 (6 bases). Germline lookup yields CDR1 GTSNPN and CDR2 SVGIG (reference sequence). CDR3 length: 15 residues. V dropped 5 bases and J dropped 11 bases, with 27 bases sitting between them. CDR3 coding DNA: TGTGCCTGGTCCCAAGGGGGATCCTTCCACAATGAGCAGTACTTC. Residues: CAWSQGGSFHNEQYF.

This clonotype occurred once. V is TRBV19 and J is TRBJ1-2; 8 nucleotides line up with TRBD1. In germline, CDR1 is LNHDA, CDR2 SQIVND (reference sequence). The V segment lost 4 bases and the J segment 4 bases; nucleotides outside the gene matches: 5. The CDR3 runs to 14 residues. CDR3: CASSTRGPIYGYTF. CDR3 nucleotides: TGTGCCAGTAGTACCAGGGGGCCCATCTATGGCTACACCTTC.

Sample share makes this clonotype large. The chain couples TRBV10-3 to TRBJ2-1, with a possible D match to TRBD1 (5 bases). Trimming took off 0 bases at V and 8 bases at J, with 5 bases between the two ends. The CDR3 runs to 12 residues. Germline V gene sequence: CDR1 ENHRY, CDR2 SYGVKD. CDR3 loop: CAISESGDEQFF. As DNA, the CDR3 is TGTGCCATCAGTGAGTCAGGGGATGAGCAGTTCTTC.

This clonotype was seen many times. The CDR3 nucleotides read TGTGCCAGCAGTCGGACAGACGAGACCCAGTACTTC. It encodes CASSRTDETQYF. The chain carries TRBV12-3 or TRBV12-4 and TRBJ2-5; possible D gene TRBD1, 6 bases. The CDR3 runs to 12 residues. V was pared by 5 bases and J by 5 bases, with 9 bases between.

Sample share makes this clonotype medium-sized. The chain links TRBV6-5 to TRBJ1-2, with D maybe TRBD1 (6 bases). CDR3 size: 13 residues. Trimming removed 8 bases from V and 3 bases from J, with 13 bases in between. CDR1 is MNHEY and CDR2 is SVGAGI in the germline V gene. CDR3 in amino acids: CASFERGDYGYTF. The CDR3 nucleotides read TGTGCCAGCTTCGAGAGGGGGGACTATGGCTACACCTTC.

This clonotype qualifies as medium-sized. The rearrangement links TRBV12-3 or TRBV12-4 to TRBJ2-1; D is ambiguous. The V end lost 5 bases, the J end lost 6 bases, and 14 bases lay between the germline ends. The length of the CDR3 is 14 residues. The CDR3 sequence: CASSPTTALNEQFF. CDR3 sequence (DNA): TGTGCCAGCAGTCCAACGACCGCCCTCAATGAGCAGTTCTTC.

A word on this clonotype: A junction boundary mismatches the germline segment, possibly from a read error. The J gene is TRBJ2-4, the V gene TRBV4-1, with 9 bases identical to TRBD1. Germline values: CDR1 MGHRA, CDR2 YSYEKL. The CDR3 is 15 amino acids. The CDR3 bases are TGCGCCAACAGCCAGGTGGGACAGGGCCAAAACATTCAGTACTTC. It encodes CANSQVGQGQNIQYF.

The chain carries TRBV20-1 and TRBJ2-5, with 7 bases that match TRBD2. V shed 6 bases, J shed 1 base, and the junction held 2 bases outside the gene matches. Germline V lookup: CDR1 DFQATT, CDR2 SNEGSKA (reference sequence). CDR3 length equals 12 residues. In DNA, the CDR3 is TGCAGTGCGGGGACTACCCAAGAGACCCAGTACTTC. The encoded protein is CSAGTTQETQYF.

This clonotype appeared many times. The rearrangement uses TRBV20-1 and TRBJ2-3; no firm D call. CDR1 is DFQATT, CDR2 SNEGSKA, per germline (reference sequence). The CDR3 runs 15 residues. Trimming removed 1 base at V and 2 bases at J, with 13 bases between. The chain's CDR3 is CSARVGSQVTDTQYF. The CDR3 DNA reads as TGCAGTGCTAGAGTGGGTTCCCAAGTCACAGATACGCAGTATTTT.

There are many counts of this clonotype. V usage is TRBV2 and J usage is TRBJ2-6; D ambiguous. V was trimmed by 5 bases and J by 4 bases, leaving 18 bases between them. Germline V gives CDR1 SNHLY, CDR2 FYNNEI. The CDR3 runs to 17 residues. This CDR3 is CASSLPPHIGGANVLTF. The CDR3, as DNA: TGTGCCAGCAGTCTCCCCCCGCATATTGGCGGGGCCAACGTCCTGACTTTC.

J is TRBJ2-1 and V is TRBV6-2 or TRBV6-3; possibly TRBD2 for D (6 bases). CDR1 is MNHEY and CDR2 is SVGEGT in the germline V gene. CDR3 length: 14 residues. Trimming left V 10 bases short and J 6 bases short, with 19 bases between. Here the CDR3 DNA reads TGTGCCAACAACGGGGGACTGGGGAGCAATGAGCAGTTCTTC. It translates to CANNGGLGSNEQFF.

On this clonotype: This likely reflects a read error, since a far larger clone is one base away. The gene calls are TRBV10-3 and TRBJ2-3; D unresolved. Germline V gene sequence: CDR1 ENHRY, CDR2 SYGVKD. Trimming left V 11 bases short and J 2 bases short, with 14 bases between. The CDR3 sequence is 13 residues long. CDR3 sequence (DNA): TGTGCCTGCGGTACCGATTTCACAGATACGCAGTATTTT. Its protein product is CACGTDFTDTQYF.

Notes on this clonotype: Since a far larger clone is one base different, this is likely a read error. This rearrangement joins TRBV6-5 to TRBJ2-1; the match to TRBD2 covers 9 bases. V lost 7 bases to trimming and J lost 5 bases; unmatched junction nucleotides: 9. The CDR3 consists of 15 residues. Germline V gene lookup returns CDR1 MNHEY and CDR2 SVGAGI. The CDR3, as DNA: TGTGCCAGCATCAAAAGTCTAGCGGGGAACAATGAGCAGTTCTTC. It codes for CASIKSLAGNNEQFF.

Relative to its sample, this clonotype is medium-sized. J is TRBJ2-3 and V is TRBV12-3 or TRBV12-4; a weak D match, TRBD1 (5 bases). V dropped 3 bases and J dropped 4 bases, with 17 bases sitting between them. This CDR3 contains 16 residues. The CDR3 sequence is CASSLSKQGSADTQYF. The CDR3 DNA sequence: TGTGCCAGCAGTTTGTCTAAGCAGGGATCGGCAGATACGCAGTATTTT.

This clonotype is large within its sample. The rearrangement links TRBV6-5 to TRBJ1-1; TRBD1 matches at 8 bases. This CDR3 region has 15 residues. V was pared by 5 bases and J by 0 bases, with 5 bases of the junction left unmatched. CDR1 is MNHEY, CDR2 SVGAGI, per germline. CDR3 sequence (DNA): TGTGCCAGCAGTCGGACAGGGTGGATGAACACTGAAGCTTTCTTT. It encodes CASSRTGWMNTEAFF.

This clonotype qualifies as large (0.1 to 1%). The chain links TRBV6-6 to TRBJ1-5; a weak D match, TRBD1 (5 bases). CDR3 length: 19 amino acids. Germline values: CDR1 MNHNY, CDR2 SVGAGI (reference sequence). Deletions cut 0 bases from V and 0 bases from J, with 18 bases between. CDR3 amino acids: CASSYSFPGTQNSNQPQHF. In nucleotides, the CDR3 is TGTGCCAGCAGTTACTCTTTTCCCGGGACTCAGAATAGCAATCAGCCCCAGCATTTT.

This clonotype is categorized as medium-sized. This sequence joins TRBV5-6 and TRBJ2-7; a weak D match, TRBD2 (6 bases). Trimming removed 3 bases from V and 6 bases from J, with 13 bases in between. The CDR3 loop spans 13 amino acids. Germline loops: CDR1 SGHDT, CDR2 YYEEEE. CDR3 in DNA: TGTGCCAGCAGCTGGGGAGGAGGAGGCGAGCAGTACTTC. It specifies CASSWGGGGEQYF.

At least ten counts were recorded for this clonotype. This sequence joins TRBV20-1 and TRBJ1-3; maybe TRBD1 (5 bases). CDR1 and CDR2 (germline): DFQATT, SNEGSKA (reference sequence). The V end lost 3 bases, the J end lost 8 bases, and 11 bases lay between the germline ends. This CDR3 spans 12 amino acids. This CDR3 reads CSASGGRDTIYF. The CDR3 region has the DNA TGCAGTGCTAGCGGGGGTAGAGACACCATATATTTT.

By sample share, this clonotype is medium-sized. V gene TRBV6-5 combines with J gene TRBJ1-2; D remains ambiguous. From germline, CDR1 is MNHEY and CDR2 SVGAGI. CDR3 length equals 14 residues. V dropped 5 bases and J dropped 2 bases, with 12 bases sitting between them. For the CDR3, the DNA is TGTGCCAGCAGTCTAGAAGGGCCCAACTATGGCTACACCTTC. Encoded protein: CASSLEGPNYGYTF.

This clonotype qualifies as large. The chain has TRBV7-2 and TRBJ2-6; 11 nucleotides match TRBD1. V lost 1 base to trimming and J lost 0 bases; unmatched junction nucleotides: 5. Looked up from germline, CDR1 is SGHTA and CDR2 is FQGNSA. CDR3 length equals 19 residues. Here the CDR3 reads CASSLGGTGGSSGANVLTF. The CDR3 bases are TGTGCCAGCAGCTTAGGGGGGACAGGGGGATCCTCTGGGGCCAACGTCCTGACTTTC.

By frequency in the sample, this clonotype is medium-sized (0.01 to 0.1%). The chain employs TRBV5-5 and TRBJ1-5; a weak D match, TRBD1 (5 bases). The CDR3 spans 14 residues. Germline CDR1 and CDR2: SGHKS and YYEKEE (reference sequence). Trimming left V 1 base short and J 1 base short, with 6 bases between. The CDR3 spells CASSLRGSNQPQHF. The CDR3 DNA reads TGTGCCAGCAGCTTGAGGGGAAGCAATCAGCCCCAGCATTTT.

The chain links TRBV9 to TRBJ2-5; D gene ambiguous. Germline V gene lookup returns CDR1 SGDLS and CDR2 YYNGEE. Trimming took 2 bases from V and 9 from J, leaving 29 bases between them. This CDR3 has 18 amino acids. The CDR3 protein is CASSVSPGGPRASSPQYF. DNA of the CDR3: TGTGCCAGCAGCGTTTCTCCCGGCGGTCCAAGAGCCTCGAGCCCCCAGTACTTC.